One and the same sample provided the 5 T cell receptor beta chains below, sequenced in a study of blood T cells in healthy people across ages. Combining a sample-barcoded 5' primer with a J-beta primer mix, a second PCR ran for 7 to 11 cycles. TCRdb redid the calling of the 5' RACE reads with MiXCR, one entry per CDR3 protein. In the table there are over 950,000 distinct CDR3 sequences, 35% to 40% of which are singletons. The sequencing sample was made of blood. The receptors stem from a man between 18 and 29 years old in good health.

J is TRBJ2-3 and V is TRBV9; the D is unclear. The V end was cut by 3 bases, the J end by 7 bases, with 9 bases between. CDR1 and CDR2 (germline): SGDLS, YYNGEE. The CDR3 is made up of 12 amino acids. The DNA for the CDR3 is TGTGCCAGCAGCGGAAACATGTATACGCAGTATTTT. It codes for CASSGNMYTQYF.

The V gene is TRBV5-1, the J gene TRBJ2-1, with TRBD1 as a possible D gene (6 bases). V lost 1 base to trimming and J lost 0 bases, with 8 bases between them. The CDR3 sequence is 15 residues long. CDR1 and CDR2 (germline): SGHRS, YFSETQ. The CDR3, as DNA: TGCGCCAGCAGCTTGACAGGGAACTCCTACAATGAGCAGTTCTTC. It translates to CASSLTGNSYNEQFF.

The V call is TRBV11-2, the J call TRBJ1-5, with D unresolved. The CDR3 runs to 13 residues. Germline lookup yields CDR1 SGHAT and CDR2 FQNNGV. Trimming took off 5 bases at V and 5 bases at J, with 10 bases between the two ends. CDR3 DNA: TGTGCCAGCAGCCCGAACAGATATCAGCCCCAGCATTTT. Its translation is CASSPNRYQPQHF.

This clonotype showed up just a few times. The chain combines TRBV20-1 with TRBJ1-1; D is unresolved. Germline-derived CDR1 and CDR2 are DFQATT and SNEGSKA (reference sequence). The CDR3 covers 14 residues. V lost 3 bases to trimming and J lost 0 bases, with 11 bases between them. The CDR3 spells CSARDAAMNTEAFF. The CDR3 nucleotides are TGCAGTGCTAGGGATGCAGCAATGAACACTGAAGCTTTCTTT.

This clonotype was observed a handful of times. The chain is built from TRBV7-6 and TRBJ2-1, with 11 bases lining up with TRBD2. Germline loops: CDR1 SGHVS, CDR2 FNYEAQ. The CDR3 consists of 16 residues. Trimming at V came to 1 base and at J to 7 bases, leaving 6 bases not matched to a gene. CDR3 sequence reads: CASSLEASGGTNEQFF. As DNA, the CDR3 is TGTGCCAGCAGCTTAGAGGCTAGCGGGGGGACTAATGAGCAGTTCTTC.